This T cell receptor (beta chain) was profiled in a study of control samples from healthy donors and cancer patients (dated by TCRdb to between 2020 and 2021). Library preparation used the immunoSEQ multiplex PCR assay. The clones in this table, taken by TCRdb from immuneACCESS, are in-frame only. Not every clone is retained; where verified, under half of the shortfall comes from an unresolved V gene, and the cause of the rest is unknown. Present in this sample are some 140,000 clones, roughly 94% of which were seen just once. The ten largest clonotypes hold approximately 5.5% of the sample. A distance of 15 bases separates the germline ends of V and J, which lose 0 bases and 4 bases respectively. The CDR3 has 16 amino acids, counting the end cysteine and phenylalanine. Just the 48-base CDR3 DNA is kept, in frame starting at base 1. CDR1 and CDR2 are read off the germline V gene as SGHDN and FVKESK.

Points on this clone: No antigen is known for it. Qualities for individual bases were not recorded, and no much larger clone is one base off.

The V gene is TRBV14 and the J gene is TRBJ1-1; too little of a D gene remains to name it. The clonotype originates from a man aged 40-49 years in good health. What was sequenced was blood. In nucleotide form, the sequence is TGTGCCAGCAGCCAAGATCTTGGTCCGGGAGGCACTGAAGCTTTCTTT. It is translated as CASSQDLGPGGTEAFF. Joined to the reference TRBV14 and TRBJ1-1 proteins, this CDR3 gives the full variable domain: EAGVTQFPSHSVIEKGQTVTLRCDPISGHDNLYWYRRVMGKEIKFLLHFVKESKQDESGMPNNRFLAERTGGTYSTLKVQPAELEDSGVYFCASSQDLGPGGTEAFFGQGTRLTVV.